The 12 T cell receptor beta chains below all came from one sample that was sequenced in a study of blood T cell repertoires in COVID-19. The protocol was immunoSEQ multiplex PCR, while the TCRdb copy is restricted to in-frame clones and leaves out a portion. The sample lists 65,000 to 100,000 clones; about nine tenths were seen once. Source material: peripheral blood. The receptors were gathered from a man aged 50 to 60 with acute or convalescent COVID-19.

The chain has TRBV5-1 and TRBJ1-3; 7 bases agree with TRBD1. Trimming took 4 bases from V and 2 from J; bases not matched to a gene: 9. CDR3 size: 16 residues. CDR1 is SGHRS, CDR2 YFSETQ, per germline. The CDR3 coding sequence is TGCGCCAGCAGCGAGAGGCCGGGACAGCCTGGAAACACCATATATTTT. Its translation is CASSERPGQPGNTIYF. Complete variable domain (other parts from reference TRBV5-1 and TRBJ1-3): KAGVTQTPRYLIKTRGQQVTLSCSPISGHRSVSWYQQTPGQGLQFLFEYFSETQRNKGNFPGRFSGRQFSNSRSEMNVSTLELGDSALYLCASSERPGQPGNTIYFGEGSWLTVV.

The genes are TRBV6-6 and TRBJ2-3; 8 bases are shared with TRBD2. The V segment lost 2 bases and the J segment 2 bases; nucleotides outside the gene matches: 6. This CDR3 has 16 residues. Germline values: CDR1 MNHNY, CDR2 SVGAGI (reference sequence). The CDR3 bases are TGTGCCAGCAGTTACCCCGGGGGGGCAACCACAGATACGCAGTATTTT. Amino acids: CASSYPGGATTDTQYF.

The chain combines TRBV6-5 with TRBJ2-1; D perhaps matches TRBD2 (6 bases). V was cut by 2 bases and J by 2 bases, with 13 bases left in between. Germline values: CDR1 MNHEY, CDR2 SVGAGI. This CDR3 has 16 amino acids. The CDR3 DNA reads as TGTGCCAGCAGTTACCTCGCTAGCGACCCCTACAATGAGCAGTTCTTC. It codes for CASSYLASDPYNEQFF.

The rearrangement links TRBV12-3 or TRBV12-4 to TRBJ1-1; D is undetermined. With 5 bases removed from V and 6 bases from J, the gap between germline ends came to 13 bases. The CDR3 is 13 residues long. The CDR3 coding sequence is TGTGCCAGCAGTGTCCTTACGGGTCCTGAAGCTTTCTTT. This gives the protein CASSVLTGPEAFF.

The V gene is TRBV6-1, the J gene TRBJ1-2; 8 bases agree with TRBD1. The CDR3 has 15 amino acids. V trimming: 0 bases; J trimming: 4 bases; junction bases outside the gene matches: 4. Germline V gives CDR1 MNHNS, CDR2 SASEGT. The CDR3 protein is CASSEAYDRGYGYTF. The CDR3 region has the DNA TGTGCCAGCAGTGAAGCTTACGACAGGGGCTATGGCTACACCTTC.

The V and J genes are TRBV27 and TRBJ1-1; D is uncertain. CDR3 length equals 13 residues. With 2 bases removed from V and 5 bases from J, the gap between germline ends came to 9 bases. The V gene's germline CDR1 is MNHEY and CDR2 SMNVEV (reference sequence). The CDR3 DNA follows: TGTGCCAGCAGTTTACTGGGGAGGACTGAAGCTTTCTTT. Translated: CASSLLGRTEAFF.

The V gene is TRBV30, the J gene TRBJ2-3; 7 bases map to TRBD2. The CDR3 totals 15 residues. Germline V gene data show CDR1 as GTSNPN and CDR2 as SVGIG (reference sequence). The trim removed 3 bases at V and 4 bases at J, leaving 10 bases unmatched. CDR3 sequence reads: CAWRRGGGIADTQYF. The CDR3, as DNA: TGTGCCTGGAGGAGGGGCGGGGGTATAGCAGATACGCAGTATTTT.

The chain carries TRBV9 and TRBJ1-3; D uncertain. V lost 5 bases to trimming and J lost 0 bases, with 9 bases between them. Germline V gene data show CDR1 as SGDLS and CDR2 as YYNGEE. The CDR3 length is 14 residues. The CDR3 bases are TGTGCCAGCAGTGCAGATGGCTCTGGAAACACCATATATTTT. Translating gives CASSADGSGNTIYF.

The chain has TRBV10-3 and TRBJ1-2, with TRBD1 matching over 12 bases. This CDR3 comprises 14 residues. The germline CDR1 and CDR2 sequences are ENHRY and SYGVKD. V was pared by 4 bases and J by 8 bases, with 5 bases of the junction left unmatched. The CDR3 here is CAISVGQGARGYTF. DNA for the CDR3: TGTGCCATCAGTGTGGGACAGGGGGCGCGGGGCTACACCTTC.

The genes are TRBV7-8 and TRBJ2-5, with D maybe TRBD2 (7 bases). Germline V gene sequence: CDR1 SGHVS, CDR2 FQNEAQ. The CDR3 runs to 16 residues. Trimming stripped 1 base from V and 11 bases from J, with 23 bases between. As DNA, the CDR3 is TGTGCCAGCAGCTTAGAAACGGGCGGGGGCCGGCCTGGGCAGTACTTC. This encodes CASSLETGGGRPGQYF.

The chain links TRBV5-1 to TRBJ1-1; D is ambiguous. CDR3 length: 13 residues. Germline lookup yields CDR1 SGHRS and CDR2 YFSETQ. V was trimmed by 0 bases and J by 1 base, leaving 4 bases between them. Here the CDR3 reads CASSLGENTEAFF. The CDR3 DNA follows: TGCGCCAGCAGCTTGGGCGAGAACACTGAAGCTTTCTTT.

The rearrangement joins TRBV29-1 to TRBJ2-1; 9 bases line up with TRBD2. The CDR3 covers 14 residues. The trim removed 4 bases at V and 7 bases at J, leaving 8 bases unmatched. The germline V gene has CDR1 SQVTM and CDR2 ANQGSEA. The CDR3 region has the DNA TGCAGCGTTGGGGTTAGCGGGGGAAGGAATGAGCAGTTCTTC. It translates to CSVGVSGGRNEQFF.